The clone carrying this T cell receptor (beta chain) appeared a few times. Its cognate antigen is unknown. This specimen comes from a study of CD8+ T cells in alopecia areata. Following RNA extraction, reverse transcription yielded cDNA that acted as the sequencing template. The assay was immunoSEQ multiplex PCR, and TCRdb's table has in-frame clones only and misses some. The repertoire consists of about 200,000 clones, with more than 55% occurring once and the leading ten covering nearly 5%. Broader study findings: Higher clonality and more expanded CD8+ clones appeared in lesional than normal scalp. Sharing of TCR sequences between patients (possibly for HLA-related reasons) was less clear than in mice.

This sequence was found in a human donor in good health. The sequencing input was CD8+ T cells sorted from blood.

The CDR3 spells CASSLVGSSGNTIYF. The CDR3 nucleotides are TGTGCCAGCAGCTTAGTTGGGAGCTCTGGAAACACCATATATTTT. The gene calls are TRBV7-9 and TRBJ1-3; D not certain. CDR3 size: 15 residues. Per germline, CDR1 SEHNR and CDR2 FQNEAQ (reference sequence). Trimming removed 1 base at V and 0 bases at J, with 7 bases between.